This entry lists 22 T cell receptor beta chains sequenced from one sample in a study of CD8+ T cells in alopecia areata. Treatment: oral pan-JAK inhibitor, 5-10 mg twice daily. Extraction of RNA preceded its reverse transcription into cDNA, which served as the sequencing template. This table comes from immunoSEQ multiplex PCR, and its TCRdb copy is limited to in-frame clones, with some not included. The sample yields fewer than 200,000 clones, under 60% seen once. The input for sequencing was CD8+ T cells sorted from blood, taken at week 24, from a patient treated with tofacitinib. The receptors here all came from a human donor with alopecia areata.

The chain carries TRBV27 and TRBJ1-2; perhaps TRBD1 as D (5 bases). CDR3 length equals 12 residues. Deletions cut 6 bases from V and 5 bases from J, with 10 bases between. CDR1 and CDR2 from the germline V gene are MNHEY and SMNVEV (reference sequence). The CDR3 DNA is TGTGCCAGCAGGGCCGGGGGGTATGGCTACACCTTC. As protein: CASRAGGYGYTF.

CDR3 loop: CASSPTAVGNQPQHF. For the CDR3, the DNA is TGTGCCAGCTCACCGACGGCGGTGGGCAATCAGCCCCAGCATTTT. The genes are TRBV18 and TRBJ1-5; D gene unclear. The CDR3 sequence is 15 residues long. V was clipped by 3 bases and J by 2 bases, with 11 bases between them. Germline values: CDR1 KGHSH, CDR2 LQKENI.

V gene TRBV13 combines with J gene TRBJ2-2; no reliable D call. The CDR3 covers 15 residues. V gave up 3 bases and J gave up 0 bases, with 8 bases separating them. In germline, CDR1 is PRHDT, CDR2 FYEKMQ (reference sequence). This CDR3 reads CASSLASANTGELFF. Here the CDR3 DNA reads TGTGCCAGCAGCTTGGCGTCAGCGAACACCGGGGAGCTGTTTTTT.

This clone was seen a handful of times. V gene TRBV13 combines with J gene TRBJ2-7, with D maybe TRBD2 (6 bases). V was cut by 4 bases and J by 1 base, with 11 bases left in between. CDR3 length: 14 amino acids. Germline V lookup: CDR1 PRHDT, CDR2 FYEKMQ (reference sequence). The CDR3 DNA is TGTGCCAGCAGCTCCTCTAGCGAGTCCTACGAGCAGTACTTC. Translating gives CASSSSSESYEQYF.

The CDR3, as DNA: TGTGCCAGCAGCTCCCGGACAGGGGGCGGGGAGGTTGGCTACACCTTC. It encodes CASSSRTGGGEVGYTF. The J gene is TRBJ1-2, the V gene TRBV7-9, with 11 bases matching TRBD1. Germline V gene data show CDR1 as SEHNR and CDR2 as FQNEAQ (reference sequence). The CDR3 consists of 16 residues. V shed 4 bases, J shed 7 bases, and the junction held 11 bases outside the gene matches.

This clone was seen once. V gene TRBV5-1 combines with J gene TRBJ1-1; D ambiguous. Germline loops: CDR1 SGHRS, CDR2 YFSETQ. The CDR3 spans 13 residues. Trimming pared 0 bases from V and 7 bases from J, leaving 10 bases between. The CDR3 loop reads CASSLDGSYEAFF. The CDR3 region has the DNA TGCGCCAGCAGCTTGGACGGGTCTTATGAAGCTTTCTTT. The full variable domain, completed using reference TRBV5-1 and TRBJ1-1, is KAGVTQTPRYLIKTRGQQVTLSCSPISGHRSVSWYQQTPGQGLQFLFEYFSETQRNKGNFPGRFSGRQFSNSRSEMNVSTLELGDSALYLCASSLDGSYEAFFGQGTRLTVV.

This clone turned up a few times. V gene TRBV29-1 combines with J gene TRBJ1-2, with D unresolved. Trimming removed 4 bases from V and 4 bases from J, with 7 bases in between. Germline CDR1 SQVTM, CDR2 ANQGSEA. This CDR3 is built from 11 residues. The CDR3 nucleotides are TGCAGCGTTGGTTCAGCCTATGGCTACACCTTC. Translating it yields CSVGSAYGYTF. The full variable domain, with the rest looked up from reference TRBV29-1 and TRBJ1-2, is SAVISQKPSRDICQRGTSLTIQCQVDSQVTMMFWYRQQPGQSLTLIATANQGSEATYESGFVIDKFPISRPNLTFSTLTVSNMSPEDSSIYLCSVGSAYGYTFGSGTRLTVV.

For this clone: A far larger clone is off by one base, so a read error is likely. Other nucleotide sequences in the sample specify the same CDR3. This sequence joins TRBV7-9 and TRBJ2-1; 9 positions match TRBD2. Germline loops: CDR1 SEHNR, CDR2 FQNEAQ (reference sequence). V was clipped by 5 bases and J by 10 bases; unmatched bases: 12. The CDR3 is 15 amino acids. CDR3 protein: CASSPRGGGKWEQFF. Written as DNA, the CDR3 is TGTGCCAGCAGCCCTCGCGGGGGGGGCAAGTGGGAGCAGTTCTTC.

The chain joins TRBV11-2 to TRBJ2-5; 15 bases agree with TRBD2. The germline CDR1 and CDR2 sequences are SGHAT and FQNNGV. The ends lost 3 bases at V and 4 bases at J; junction bases unmatched: 0. CDR3 size: 15 residues. In DNA form, the CDR3 reads TGTGCCAGCAGCTTGGGACTAGCGGGGGGAGAGACCCAGTACTTC. Translated, it gives CASSLGLAGGETQYF.

V and J are TRBV29-1 and TRBJ2-1; D gene unclear. The CDR3 covers 11 residues. V shed 2 bases and J shed 5 bases, with 4 bases lying between them. CDR1 is SQVTM and CDR2 is ANQGSEA in the germline V gene. CDR3 residues: CSVERDNEQFF. For the CDR3, the DNA is TGCAGCGTTGAACGGGACAATGAGCAGTTCTTC.

The V gene is TRBV6-1, the J gene TRBJ2-7, with 14 positions matching TRBD2. Germline lookup yields CDR1 MNHNS and CDR2 SASEGT. The CDR3 sequence is 15 residues long. The ends lost 3 bases at V and 3 bases at J; junction bases unmatched: 1. Written as DNA, the CDR3 is TGTGCCAGCAGTGAGGGACTAGCGGGGGACTACGAGCAGTACTTC. Translating it yields CASSEGLAGDYEQYF.

About this clone: Additional DNA sequences in this sample encode the identical CDR3. The rearrangement joins TRBV5-6 to TRBJ2-1; no clear D gene. Trimming removed 2 bases from V and 1 base from J, with 1 base in between. Per the germline V gene, CDR1 is SGHDT and CDR2 is YYEEEE. The CDR3 runs 12 residues. CDR3 sequence reads: CASSLSYNEQFF. The CDR3 DNA is TGTGCCAGCAGCTTATCCTACAATGAGCAGTTCTTC.

The chain has TRBV29-1 and TRBJ1-1; D uncertain. Per germline, CDR1 SQVTM and CDR2 ANQGSEA. The CDR3 covers 13 residues. V shed 0 bases and J shed 0 bases, with 5 bases lying between them. In nucleotides, the CDR3 is TGCAGCGTTGAAGATTACCTGAACACTGAAGCTTTCTTT. Amino acids: CSVEDYLNTEAFF. The full variable domain, completed using reference TRBV29-1 and TRBJ1-1, is SAVISQKPSRDICQRGTSLTIQCQVDSQVTMMFWYRQQPGQSLTLIATANQGSEATYESGFVIDKFPISRPNLTFSTLTVSNMSPEDSSIYLCSVEDYLNTEAFFGQGTRLTVV.

The chain carries TRBV27 and TRBJ2-1, with D unresolved. The CDR3 totals 14 residues. Trimming removed 5 bases from V and 4 bases from J, with 12 bases in between. Per the germline V gene, CDR1 is MNHEY and CDR2 is SMNVEV (reference sequence). CDR3 bases: TGTGCCAGCAGTCCCTTCTCCAATTACAATGAGCAGTTCTTC. This gives the protein CASSPFSNYNEQFF.

The rearrangement uses TRBV2 and TRBJ2-5, with 7 bases identical to TRBD1. Trimming removed 6 bases from V and 5 bases from J; junction bases left unmatched: 6. The germline CDR1 and CDR2 sequences are SNHLY and FYNNEI. The CDR3 totals 13 residues. CDR3 DNA: TGTGCCAGCAGAGACAGGGCACGGGAGACCCAGTACTTC. Translation: CASRDRARETQYF.

Comments on this clone: Other nucleotide sequences in the sample specify the same CDR3. The rearrangement links TRBV7-2 to TRBJ2-3; TRBD2 matches 7 bases. CDR3 length: 16 amino acids. The V segment lost 1 base and the J segment 1 base; nucleotides outside the gene matches: 5. Per germline, CDR1 SGHTA and CDR2 FQGNSA. This chain's CDR3 is CASSLGQRGGTDTQYF. DNA of the CDR3: TGTGCCAGCAGCTTAGGCCAGCGGGGCGGCACAGATACGCAGTATTTT.

V gene TRBV2 combines with J gene TRBJ2-2; unclear D gene. CDR3 length: 12 amino acids. Deletions cut 10 bases from V and 0 bases from J, with 6 bases between. Germline CDR1 is SNHLY and CDR2 is FYNNEI. CDR3 DNA: TGTGCCACCCTCACGAACACCGGGGAGCTGTTTTTT. Residues: CATLTNTGELFF.

CDR3 nucleotides: TGTGCCAGCAGCAAGCCAAGGACAGATTACAATGAGCAGTTCTTC. This sequence encodes CASSKPRTDYNEQFF. This sequence joins TRBV27 and TRBJ2-1, with a possible D match to TRBD1 (6 bases). V dropped 6 bases and J dropped 4 bases, with 16 bases sitting between them. The CDR3 extends over 15 amino acids. Per germline, CDR1 MNHEY and CDR2 SMNVEV (reference sequence).

The chain employs TRBV30 and TRBJ1-2; D not resolved. The germline V gene has CDR1 GTSNPN and CDR2 SVGIG (reference sequence). Trimming shortened V by 5 bases and J by 8 bases, and 18 bases separated the two germline ends. This CDR3 spans 13 amino acids. CDR3 bases: TGTGCCTGGTGGGAGGCGGAGGTTCTGGGCTACACCTTC. Amino acid sequence: CAWWEAEVLGYTF.

This clone was detected a few times. This chain links TRBV30 with TRBJ1-5; D unclear. This CDR3 region has 12 residues. Between the trimmed V and J ends, which lost 2 bases and 10 bases, there was a span of 12 bases. The germline V gene encodes CDR1 GTSNPN and CDR2 SVGIG (reference sequence). In DNA form, the CDR3 reads TGTGCCTGGAGTAATTACGGAGCACCCCAGCATTTT. Protein sequence: CAWSNYGAPQHF.

The rearrangement links TRBV30 to TRBJ2-3; D may be TRBD1 or TRBD2 (5 bases each). This CDR3 region has 12 residues. The germline gives CDR1 GTSNPN, CDR2 SVGIG (reference sequence). V was trimmed by 5 bases and J by 7 bases, leaving 13 bases between them. CDR3 amino acids: CAWGGDGNTQYF. CDR3 bases: TGTGCCTGGGGTGGGGACGGGAATACGCAGTATTTT.

This chain joins TRBV6-5 and TRBJ2-2; D gene unclear. Germline CDR1 MNHEY, CDR2 SVGAGI. The CDR3 loop spans 15 amino acids. The V end lost 1 base, the J end lost 1 base, and 7 bases lay between the germline ends. CDR3 loop: CASSYYLGNTGELFF. The CDR3 DNA is TGTGCCAGCAGTTACTATCTAGGGAACACCGGGGAGCTGTTTTTT.